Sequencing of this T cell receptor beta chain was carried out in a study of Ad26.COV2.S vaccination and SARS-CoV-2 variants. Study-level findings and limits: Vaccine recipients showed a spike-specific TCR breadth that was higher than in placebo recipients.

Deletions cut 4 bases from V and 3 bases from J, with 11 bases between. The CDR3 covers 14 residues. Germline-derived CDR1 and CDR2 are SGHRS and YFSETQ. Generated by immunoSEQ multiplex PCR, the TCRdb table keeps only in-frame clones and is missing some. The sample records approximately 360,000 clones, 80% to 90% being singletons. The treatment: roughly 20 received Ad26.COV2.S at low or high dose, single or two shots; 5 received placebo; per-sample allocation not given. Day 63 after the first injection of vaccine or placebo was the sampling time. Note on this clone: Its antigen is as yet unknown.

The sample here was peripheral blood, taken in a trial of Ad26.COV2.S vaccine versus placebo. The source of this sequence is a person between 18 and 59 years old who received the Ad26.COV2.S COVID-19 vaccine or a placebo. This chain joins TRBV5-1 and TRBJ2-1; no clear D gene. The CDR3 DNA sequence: TGCGCCAGCAGCCCGCCACCAGTCTACAATGAGCAGTTCTTC. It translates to CASSPPPVYNEQFF.